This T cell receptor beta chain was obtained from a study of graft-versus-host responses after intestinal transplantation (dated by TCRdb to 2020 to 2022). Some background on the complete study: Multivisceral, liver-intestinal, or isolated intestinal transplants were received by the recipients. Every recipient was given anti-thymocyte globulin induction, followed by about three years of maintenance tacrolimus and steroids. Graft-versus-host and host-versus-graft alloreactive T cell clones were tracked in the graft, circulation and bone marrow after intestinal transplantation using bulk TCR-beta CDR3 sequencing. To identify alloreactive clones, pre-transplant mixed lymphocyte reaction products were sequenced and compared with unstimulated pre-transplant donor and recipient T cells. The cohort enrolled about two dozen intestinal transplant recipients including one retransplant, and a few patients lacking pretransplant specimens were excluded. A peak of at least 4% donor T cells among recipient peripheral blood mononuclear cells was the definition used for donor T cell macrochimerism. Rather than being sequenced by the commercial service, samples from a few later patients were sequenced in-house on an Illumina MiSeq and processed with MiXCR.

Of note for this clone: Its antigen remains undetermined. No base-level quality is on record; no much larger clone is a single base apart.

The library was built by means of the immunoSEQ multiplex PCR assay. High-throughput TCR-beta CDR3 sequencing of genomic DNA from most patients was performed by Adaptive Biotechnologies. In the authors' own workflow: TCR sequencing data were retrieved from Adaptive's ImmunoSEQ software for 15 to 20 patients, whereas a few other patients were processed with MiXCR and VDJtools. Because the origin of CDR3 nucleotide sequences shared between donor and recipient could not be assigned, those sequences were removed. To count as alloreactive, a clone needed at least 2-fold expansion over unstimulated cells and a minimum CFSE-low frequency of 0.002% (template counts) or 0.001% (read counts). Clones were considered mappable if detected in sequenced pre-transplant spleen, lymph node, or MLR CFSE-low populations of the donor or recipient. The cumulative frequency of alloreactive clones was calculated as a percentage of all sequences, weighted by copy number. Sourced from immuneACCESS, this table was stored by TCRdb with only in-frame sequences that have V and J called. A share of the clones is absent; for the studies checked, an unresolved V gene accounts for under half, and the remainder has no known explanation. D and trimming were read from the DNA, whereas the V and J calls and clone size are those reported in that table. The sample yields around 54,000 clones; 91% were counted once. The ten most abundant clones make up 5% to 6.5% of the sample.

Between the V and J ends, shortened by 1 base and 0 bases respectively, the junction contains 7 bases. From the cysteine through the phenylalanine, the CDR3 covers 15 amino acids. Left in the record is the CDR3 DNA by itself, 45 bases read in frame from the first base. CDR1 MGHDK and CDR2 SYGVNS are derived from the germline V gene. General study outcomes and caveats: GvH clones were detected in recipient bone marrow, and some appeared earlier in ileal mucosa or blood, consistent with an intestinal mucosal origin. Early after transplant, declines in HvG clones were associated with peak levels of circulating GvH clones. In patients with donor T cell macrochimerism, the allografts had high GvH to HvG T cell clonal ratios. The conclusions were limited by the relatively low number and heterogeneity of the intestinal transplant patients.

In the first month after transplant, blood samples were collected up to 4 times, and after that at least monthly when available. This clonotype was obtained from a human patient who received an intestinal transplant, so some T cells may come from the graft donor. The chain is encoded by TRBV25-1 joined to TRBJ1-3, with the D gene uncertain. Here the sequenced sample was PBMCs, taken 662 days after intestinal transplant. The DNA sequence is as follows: TGTGCCAGCAGTGAATTTGGGTTCTCTGGAAACACCATATATTTT. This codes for CASSEFGFSGNTIYF.